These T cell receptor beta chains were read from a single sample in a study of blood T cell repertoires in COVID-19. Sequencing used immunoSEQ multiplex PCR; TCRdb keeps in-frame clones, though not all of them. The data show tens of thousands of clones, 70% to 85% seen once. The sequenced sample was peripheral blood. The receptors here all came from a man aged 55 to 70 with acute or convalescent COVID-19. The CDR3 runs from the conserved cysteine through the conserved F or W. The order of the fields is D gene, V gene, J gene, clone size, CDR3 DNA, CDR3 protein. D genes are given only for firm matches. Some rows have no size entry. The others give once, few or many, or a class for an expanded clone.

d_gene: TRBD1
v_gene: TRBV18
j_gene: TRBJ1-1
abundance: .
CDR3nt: TGTGCCAGCTCACCGGAGACAGGGGGTAACACTGAAGCTTTCTTT
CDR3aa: CASSPETGGNTEAFF

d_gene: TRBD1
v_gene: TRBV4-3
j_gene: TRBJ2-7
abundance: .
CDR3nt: TGCGCCAGCAGCCACGGGACAGAGAGCTCCTACGAGCAGTACTTC
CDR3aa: CASSHGTESSYEQYF

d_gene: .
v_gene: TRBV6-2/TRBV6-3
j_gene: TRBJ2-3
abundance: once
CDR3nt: TGTGCCAGCAGTTACTTGATTTCAGGGGAATCAGATACGCAGTATTTT
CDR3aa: CASSYLISGESDTQYF

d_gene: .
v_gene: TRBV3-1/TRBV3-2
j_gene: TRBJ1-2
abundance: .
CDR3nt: TGTGCCAGCAGCCCCTTCCGGGCAGGGCAAGGGTCCTATGGCTACACCTTC
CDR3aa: CASSPFRAGQGSYGYTF

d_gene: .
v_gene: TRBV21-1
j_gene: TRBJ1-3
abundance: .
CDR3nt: .
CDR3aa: CAVGRGILSGNTIYF

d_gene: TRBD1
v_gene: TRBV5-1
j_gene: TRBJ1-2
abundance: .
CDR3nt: TGCGCCAGCAGCTTTTGGCCCGGGACAGTGTTCTATGGCTACACCTTC
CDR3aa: CASSFWPGTVFYGYTF

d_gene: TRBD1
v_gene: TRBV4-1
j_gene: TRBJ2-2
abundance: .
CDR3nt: TGCGCCAGCAGCCAGCCCCCTGCGGAACAGGGGCCTTCGCTTCGTCGGACCGGGGAGCTGTTTTTT
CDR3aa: CASSQPPAEQGPSLRRTGELFF

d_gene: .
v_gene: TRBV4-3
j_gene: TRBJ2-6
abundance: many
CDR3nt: TGCGCCAGCAGCCAACCACTAGGAAGGTCTGGGGCCAACGTCCTGACTTTC
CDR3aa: CASSQPLGRSGANVLTF

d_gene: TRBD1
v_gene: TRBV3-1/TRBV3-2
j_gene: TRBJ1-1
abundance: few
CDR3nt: TGTGCCAGCACCCCGGGACAGGCGAACACTGAAGCTTTCTTT
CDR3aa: CASTPGQANTEAFF

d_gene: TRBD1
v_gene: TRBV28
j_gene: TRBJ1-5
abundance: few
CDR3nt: TGTGCCAGCAGTCTCCGACAGGGTGGTCAGCCCCAGCATTTT
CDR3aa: CASSLRQGGQPQHF

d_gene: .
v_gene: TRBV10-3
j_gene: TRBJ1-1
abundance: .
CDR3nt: TGTGCCATCAGTGATCTCCAATGGGCTAAAGCTTTCTTT
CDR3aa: CAISDLQWAKAFF

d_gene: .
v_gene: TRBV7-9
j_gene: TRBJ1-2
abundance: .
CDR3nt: TGTGCCAGCAGCTTAGGGGCCGAATGGAGCTACACCTTC
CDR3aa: CASSLGAEWSYTF

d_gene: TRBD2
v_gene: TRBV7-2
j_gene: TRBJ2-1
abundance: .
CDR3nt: TGTGCCAGCAGCGGGACTAGCGGGGCCAACAATGAGCAGTTCTTC
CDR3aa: CASSGTSGANNEQFF

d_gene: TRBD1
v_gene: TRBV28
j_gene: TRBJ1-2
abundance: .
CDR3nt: TGTGCCAGCAGGGGACCGGACAGGAGACTCTATGGCTACACCTTC
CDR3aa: CASRGPDRRLYGYTF

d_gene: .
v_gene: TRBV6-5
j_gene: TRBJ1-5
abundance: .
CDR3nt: TGTGCCAGTGGCCCCGAGGGGCCCCAGCATTTT
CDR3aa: CASGPEGPQHF

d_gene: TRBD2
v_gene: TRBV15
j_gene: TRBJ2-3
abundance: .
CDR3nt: TGTGCCACCAGCGGATCCGGGACTAGCGGGGGGGCCTGGGGGATTAATACGCAGTATTTT
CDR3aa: CATSGSGTSGGAWGINTQYF

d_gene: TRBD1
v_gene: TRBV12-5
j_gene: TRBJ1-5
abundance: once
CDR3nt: TGTGCTAGTGGTTTGGTTTCACAGGGGAATCAGCCCCAGCATTTT
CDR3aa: CASGLVSQGNQPQHF

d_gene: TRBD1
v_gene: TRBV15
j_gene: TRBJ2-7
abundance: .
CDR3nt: TGTGCCACCAGCAGAGGGACAGGGGGTTCCTACGAGCAGTACTTC
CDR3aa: CATSRGTGGSYEQYF

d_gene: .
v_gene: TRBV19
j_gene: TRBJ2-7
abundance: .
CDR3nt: TGTGCCAGTAGTATCGACATCTCCGAGCAGTACTTC
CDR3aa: CASSIDISEQYF

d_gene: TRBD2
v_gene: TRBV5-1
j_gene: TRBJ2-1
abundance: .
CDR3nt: TGCGCCAGCAGCTTGGAGAGCGGGGGCAATGAGCAGTTCTTC
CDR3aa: CASSLESGGNEQFF

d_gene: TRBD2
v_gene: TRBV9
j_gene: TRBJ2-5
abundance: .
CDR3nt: TGTGCCAGCAGCGTAGCCCCTGGGATAGCGGGGGGGCAAGAGACCCAGTACTTC
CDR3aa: CASSVAPGIAGGQETQYF

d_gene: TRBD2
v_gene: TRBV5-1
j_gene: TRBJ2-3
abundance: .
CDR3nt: TGCGCCAGCAGCAGTAGCGGGGGCGACCGGGATACGCAGTATTTT
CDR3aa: CASSSSGGDRDTQYF

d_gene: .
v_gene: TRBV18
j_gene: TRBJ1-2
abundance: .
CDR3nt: TGTGCCAGCTCACCCAACCAGGCTAACTATGGCTACACCTTC
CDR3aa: CASSPNQANYGYTF